This is a list of T cell receptor beta chains from one sample in a study of cytomegalovirus exposure and HLA in healthy donors. This table comes from immunoSEQ multiplex PCR, and its TCRdb copy is limited to in-frame clones, with some not included. This sample has fewer than 300,000 clones, with roughly 89% found just once. The specimen was PBMCs. The source of these receptors is a man between 40 and 49 years old in good health and CMV-seropositive. CDR3s include the opening cysteine and the closing phenylalanine or tryptophan. Each record gives: V gene, J gene, D gene, clone size, CDR3 DNA, CDR3 protein. The D gene is left open where the match is weak. Clone sizes are given selectively: once, few, many, or a class where the clone is expanded.

V: TRBV21-1
J: TRBJ2-7
D: -
size: -
DNA: TGTGCCAGCAGCAAAGAGGGGCAGGGCTACGAGCAGTACTTC
CDR3: CASSKEGQGYEQYF

V: TRBV28
J: TRBJ1-4
D: TRBD1
size: -
DNA: TGTGCCAGCACCAGAGACAGGGCAACTAATGAAAAACTGTTTTTT
CDR3: CASTRDRATNEKLFF

V: TRBV28
J: TRBJ1-1
D: -
size: -
DNA: TGTGCCAGCAGTTCCCTGGGGGGAAGGACTGAAGCTTTCTTT
CDR3: CASSSLGGRTEAFF

V: TRBV5-1
J: TRBJ2-3
D: TRBD2
size: -
DNA: TGCGCCAGCAGCTTGTCTAGCGGGAGCACAGATACGCAGTATTTT
CDR3: CASSLSSGSTDTQYF

V: TRBV5-1
J: TRBJ2-1
D: TRBD2
size: -
DNA: TGCGCCAGCACCTCGACTAGCGGGAGCTTCAATGAGCAGTTCTTC
CDR3: CASTSTSGSFNEQFF

V: TRBV10-3
J: TRBJ1-2
D: TRBD1
size: -
DNA: TGTGCCATTCGACAGGGGGCTTGGTATGGCTACACCTTC
CDR3: CAIRQGAWYGYTF

V: TRBV11-1
J: TRBJ2-4
D: -
size: -
DNA: TGTGCCAGCAGCTTAGAAGGGGACATTCAGTACTTC
CDR3: CASSLEGDIQYF

V: TRBV2
J: TRBJ2-1
D: TRBD2
size: -
DNA: TGTGCCAGCAGGACGAAACTAGCGGATGAGCAGTTCTTC
CDR3: CASRTKLADEQFF

V: TRBV28
J: TRBJ2-7
D: TRBD2
size: -
DNA: TGTGCCAGCAGTTTTACGGCGCGGGGGTCTAGCGGGTTCCCAGCCTACGAGCAGTACTTC
CDR3: CASSFTARGSSGFPAYEQYF

V: TRBV5-1
J: TRBJ2-7
D: TRBD1
size: -
DNA: TGCGCCAGCAGCTTCACGGGACAGGGGGCCGACGAGCAGTACTTC
CDR3: CASSFTGQGADEQYF

V: TRBV4-3
J: TRBJ2-6
D: -
size: -
DNA: TGCGCCAGCAGCCAAGAAGGGGGCTCTGGGGCCAACGTCCTGACTTTC
CDR3: CASSQEGGSGANVLTF

V: TRBV28
J: TRBJ1-5
D: TRBD1
size: -
DNA: TGTGCCAGCAGTCCACCGGACAGGGCCCTATTGAATCAGCCCCAGCATTTT
CDR3: CASSPPDRALLNQPQHF

V: TRBV4-2
J: TRBJ2-1
D: -
size: -
DNA: TGTGCCAGCAGCCAAAACAGGGCCGTGGGGAATGAGCAGTTCTTC
CDR3: CASSQNRAVGNEQFF

V: TRBV12-5
J: TRBJ2-3
D: TRBD1
size: few
DNA: TGTGCTAGTGGCCCTCGACAGGGCGCATGGAAGGATACGCAGTATTTT
CDR3: CASGPRQGAWKDTQYF

V: TRBV7-2
J: TRBJ2-1
D: -
size: -
DNA: TGTGCCAGCAGCCCTCCCAGCGGTGAGCAGTTCTTC
CDR3: CASSPPSGEQFF

V: TRBV5-4
J: TRBJ2-2
D: -
size: -
DNA: TGTGCCAGCAGTCCGGGAAGCCTGGGCACCGGGGAGCTGTTTTTT
CDR3: CASSPGSLGTGELFF

V: TRBV29-1
J: TRBJ1-3
D: -
size: -
DNA: TGCAGCGTTGTTGACTCTGGCTCTGGAAACACCATATATTTT
CDR3: CSVVDSGSGNTIYF

V: TRBV7-3
J: TRBJ2-1
D: TRBD2
size: -
DNA: TGTGCCAGCAGCCAACTAGCGGGTGCCTACAATGAGCAGTTCTTC
CDR3: CASSQLAGAYNEQFF

V: TRBV5-1
J: TRBJ2-1
D: -
size: -
DNA: TGCGCCAGCAGCCCGGAGGGGACTGATGGTGAGCAGTTCTTC
CDR3: CASSPEGTDGEQFF

V: TRBV19
J: TRBJ1-5
D: TRBD1
size: -
DNA: TGTGCCAGTAGTCCCTTGGGACAGGGGAGCAATCAGCCCCAGCATTTT
CDR3: CASSPLGQGSNQPQHF

V: TRBV28
J: TRBJ2-7
D: -
size: -
DNA: TGTGCCACCCGTACGAGAGCATCAGGGTACTCCTACGAGCAGTACTTC
CDR3: CATRTRASGYSYEQYF

V: TRBV27
J: TRBJ2-1
D: -
size: -
DNA: TGTGCCAGCAGTTCGCCCCGTGAGTCGCCTGAAAATGAGCAGTTCTTC
CDR3: CASSSPRESPENEQFF

V: TRBV7-2
J: TRBJ2-1
D: TRBD2
size: -
DNA: TGTGCCAGCAGCTTAGCATGGACTAGCTACAATGAGCAGTTCTTC
CDR3: CASSLAWTSYNEQFF

V: TRBV5-4
J: TRBJ2-7
D: -
size: -
DNA: TGTGCCAGCAGCTTGGGTCCGGGATACGAGCAGTACTTC
CDR3: CASSLGPGYEQYF

V: TRBV2
J: TRBJ1-2
D: -
size: -
DNA: TGTGCCAGCAGTGTCCCACAGGGAAACCTCAACTATGGCTACACCTTC
CDR3: CASSVPQGNLNYGYTF

V: TRBV19
J: TRBJ2-7
D: -
size: -
DNA: TGTGCCAGTAGCGGGAGTGATGGCCGTCCCTACGAGCAGTACTTC
CDR3: CASSGSDGRPYEQYF

V: TRBV4-3
J: TRBJ2-7
D: -
size: once
DNA: TGCGCCAGCAGCCAACTAAATAGAACGTTCACCTACGAGCAGTACTTC
CDR3: CASSQLNRTFTYEQYF

V: TRBV4-1
J: TRBJ1-2
D: -
size: -
DNA: TGCGCCAGCAGCCAGGAGTGGGGGGGCTATGGCTACACCTTC
CDR3: CASSQEWGGYGYTF

V: TRBV2
J: TRBJ2-3
D: TRBD2
size: -
DNA: TGTGCCAGCTGGGGGCTAGCGGGATTTTTAGATACGCAGTATTTT
CDR3: CASWGLAGFLDTQYF

V: TRBV5-1
J: TRBJ1-3
D: TRBD1
size: few
DNA: TGCGCCAGCAGCTTGCAAGGACAGGGAGCTGGAAACACCATATATTTT
CDR3: CASSLQGQGAGNTIYF

V: TRBV18
J: TRBJ2-7
D: -
size: -
DNA: TGTGCCAGCTCACCCAACTCCTACGAGCAGTACTTC
CDR3: CASSPNSYEQYF

V: TRBV7-2
J: TRBJ2-7
D: TRBD2
size: once
DNA: TGTGCCAGCAGCTCCGCTCCGGGACTAGCTTCCTACGAGCAGTACTTC
CDR3: CASSSAPGLASYEQYF

V: TRBV7-2
J: TRBJ2-1
D: TRBD2
size: -
DNA: TGTGCCAGCAGCCCGAGGACTAGCGGGAGGGCCGGGAATGAGCAGTTCTTC
CDR3: CASSPRTSGRAGNEQFF

V: TRBV29-1
J: TRBJ2-7
D: -
size: -
DNA: TGCAGCGTGGTTGGGACGGGAGCCTACGAGCAGTACTTC
CDR3: CSVVGTGAYEQYF

V: TRBV19
J: TRBJ2-7
D: -
size: -
DNA: TGTGCCAGTAGTAATGGGCGGGGTAGTGGCGAGCAGTACTTC
CDR3: CASSNGRGSGEQYF